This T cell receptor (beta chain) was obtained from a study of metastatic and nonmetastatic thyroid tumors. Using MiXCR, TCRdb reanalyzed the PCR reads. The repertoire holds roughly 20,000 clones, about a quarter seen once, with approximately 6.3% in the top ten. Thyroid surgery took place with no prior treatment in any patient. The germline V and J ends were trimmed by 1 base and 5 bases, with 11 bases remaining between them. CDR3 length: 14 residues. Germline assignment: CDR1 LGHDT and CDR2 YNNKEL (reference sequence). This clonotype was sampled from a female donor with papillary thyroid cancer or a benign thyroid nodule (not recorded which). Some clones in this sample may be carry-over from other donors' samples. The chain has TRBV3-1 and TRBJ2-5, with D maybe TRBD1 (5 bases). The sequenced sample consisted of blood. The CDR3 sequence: CASSQGRTRETQYF. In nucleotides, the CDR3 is TGTGCCAGCAGCCAAGGTCGGACACGGGAGACCCAGTACTTC.